This T cell receptor (beta chain) was sequenced for a study of OX40 agonist ivuxolimab in advanced cancers. About the study: Patients received the agonistic anti-OX40 (CD134) antibody ivuxolimab. Mean age around 60 years, range about 20 to 85; 82.7% male.

This CDR3 comprises 14 residues. Germline assignment: CDR1 MNHEY and CDR2 SMNVEV (reference sequence). The V segment lost 6 bases and the J segment 5 bases; nucleotides outside the gene matches: 7. The study sampled blood at baseline, cycle 4 day 1, and cycle 7 day 1. Libraries were prepared by immunoSEQ multiplex PCR; TCRdb keeps only in-frame clonotypes and omits some of them. The sample holds approximately 70,000 clones, about 85% seen once. This sequence joins TRBV27 and TRBJ1-5, with TRBD1 matching 7 bases. The sequence was obtained from an adult with an advanced solid tumor such as melanoma, head and neck, liver or kidney cancer. The specimen was CD4+ or CD8+ T cells sorted from blood, collected in a trial of the OX40 agonist ivuxolimab. CDR3 protein: CASSLQGFDQPQHF. CDR3 coding DNA: TGTGCCAGCAGCCTACAGGGGTTCGATCAGCCCCAGCATTTT.